This TCR beta chain was profiled in a study of tumor-infiltrating lymphocytes in primary liver carcinoma. Study-level results: Tumors carried a top-250-clone fraction significantly exceeding that of blood (p = 0.039).

This clonotype came up many times. No antigen is known for it. CDR1 is LNHDA, CDR2 SQIVND, per germline (reference sequence). After removal of 6 bases from V and 2 bases from J, the junction contained 7 bases not matched to a gene. This CDR3 contains 14 residues. From about 0.5 ug of total RNA, TCR beta-specific cDNA was reverse-transcribed using a constant-region primer. Employing slightly modified ARM-PCR, three nested multiplex PCR rounds were run, and these gave rise to the TCR beta libraries. Two initial PCR rounds of around 10 cycles each paired TRBV1-TRBV30 forward primers with a C-beta reverse primer. TCRdb recomputed calls from the multiplex PCR reads with MiXCR, one row per CDR3 protein. The repertoire has tens of thousands of distinct CDR3 sequences, approximately 70% of them found once; the top ten carry about a fifth. Taking about 19-31 mg of unsorted bulk tissue, the authors co-extracted RNA and DNA. Sampling targeted five separate regions of each tumor, which included the tumor centre. There were over 80% viable tumor cells in every single sample of tumor.

V gene TRBV19 combines with J gene TRBJ2-7; 7 nucleotides align to TRBD2. Input material: liver tumor tissue from sampling region 2. Noted subset: tumor region T2, inferior pole. This clonotype was sampled from a man aged 35 to 55 with primary liver carcinoma and hepatitis B virus infection. CDR3 in DNA: TGTGCCAGTAGCCCCACTAGCGCGCCCTACGAGCAGTACTTC. It is translated as CASSPTSAPYEQYF.